A selection of T cell receptor beta chains follows, all from one sample in a study of shared clonotypes between healthy human individuals. This table comes from immunoSEQ multiplex PCR, and its TCRdb copy is limited to in-frame clones, with some not included. This table has 2,500,000 or so clones, more than 85% appearing once. Specimen: naive CD4+ T cells from PBMCs. The receptors here all came from a man aged 18 to 30 in good health. Some clones in this sample may be carry-over from other donors' samples. The CDR3 runs from the conserved cysteine through the conserved F or W. D genes are given only for firm matches. Size is omitted from some rows. Given values are once, few, many or a class for expanded clones.

d_call	v_call	clone_size	j_call	cdr3_aa	cdr3_nt
.	TRBV7-6	.	TRBJ2-7	CASSLRGENYEQYF	TGTGCCAGCAGCTTAAGGGGAGAGAACTACGAGCAGTACTTC
.	TRBV11-3	.	TRBJ2-2	CASSLGSSSGELFF	TGTGCCAGCAGCTTAGGGTCGTCATCCGGGGAGCTGTTTTTT
.	TRBV6-1	.	TRBJ1-1	CASTFGGNTEAFF	TGTGCCAGCACCTTCGGGGGGAACACTGAAGCTTTCTTT
.	TRBV10-3	few	TRBJ1-1	CAISDRENTEAFF	TGTGCCATCAGTGACCGGGAAAACACTGAAGCTTTCTTT
.	TRBV5-3	.	TRBJ2-7	CARSLGPIYEQYF	TGTGCCAGAAGCTTGGGGCCTATCTACGAGCAGTACTTC
.	TRBV15	.	TRBJ2-3	CATSRSRGSGTDTQYF	TGTGCCACCAGCAGAAGCCGGGGTTCGGGCACAGATACGCAGTATTTT
TRBD2	TRBV14	.	TRBJ2-3	CASSHRLAGGTDTQYF	TGTGCCAGCAGCCACCGACTAGCGGGAGGCACAGATACGCAGTATTTT
.	TRBV5-8	once	TRBJ1-2	CASSLAGSNYGYTF	TGTGCCAGCAGCTTGGCTGGATCTAACTATGGCTACACCTTC
TRBD1	TRBV5-5	.	TRBJ2-3	CASSSFRDSPTGQYF	TGTGCCAGCAGCTCGTTCCGGGACAGCCCCACGGGGCAGTATTTT
.	TRBV6-5	once	TRBJ2-2	CASSPEDTGELFF	TGTGCCAGCAGCCCGGAGGACACCGGGGAGCTGTTTTTT
.	TRBV7-9	.	TRBJ1-2	CASSSTTRDRDLYGYTF	TGTGCCAGCAGCTCAACAACGCGGGACCGAGATCTCTATGGCTACACCTTC
TRBD2	TRBV4-1	.	TRBJ2-5	CASSQRWGGQETQYF	TGCGCCAGCAGCCAGCGTTGGGGGGGGCAAGAGACCCAGTACTTC
.	TRBV28	.	TRBJ1-3	CASRTWDTIYF	TGTGCCAGCAGGACCTGGGACACCATATATTTT
TRBD1	TRBV28	.	TRBJ2-5	CASSLSGQRIETQYF	TGTGCCAGCAGTTTATCGGGACAGAGGATCGAGACCCAGTACTTC
.	TRBV4-3	.	TRBJ1-2	CASSQDPELYGYTF	TGCGCCAGCAGCCAAGATCCAGAACTCTATGGCTACACCTTC
TRBD2	TRBV7-2	.	TRBJ2-7	CASSLVGLAAYEQYF	TGTGCCAGCAGCTTAGTTGGACTAGCGGCGTACGAGCAGTACTTC
.	TRBV6-5	.	TRBJ2-1	CASSRNNEQFF	TGTGCCAGCAGTAGAAACAATGAGCAGTTCTTC
TRBD2	TRBV4-2	.	TRBJ2-3	CASSQAGPGGLRLKYF	TGTGCCAGCAGCCAAGCGGGGCCGGGGGGACTAAGATTAAAGTATTTT
TRBD1	TRBV5-5	.	TRBJ1-2	CASSLSDRVANYGYTF	TGTGCCAGCAGCCTGTCGGACAGGGTGGCTAACTATGGCTACACCTTC
.	TRBV28	.	TRBJ2-2	CASSLGGQGITGELFF	TGTGCCAGCAGTTTAGGAGGGCAGGGGATCACCGGGGAGCTGTTTTTT
.	TRBV6-1	.	TRBJ2-1	CAISGRDTYGNEQFF	TGTGCCATCTCGGGCCGGGACACCTACGGGAATGAGCAGTTCTTC
.	TRBV19	once	TRBJ1-2	CASSMKKGATEYGYTF	TGTGCCAGTAGTATGAAGAAAGGGGCTACGGAATATGGCTACACCTTC
.	TRBV28	.	TRBJ2-7	CASRVPGPYEQYF	TGTGCCAGCAGGGTTCCGGGGCCCTACGAGCAGTACTTC
.	TRBV5-1	.	TRBJ1-1	CASSLGVGSNTEAFF	TGCGCCAGCAGCTTAGGGGTTGGGTCGAACACTGAAGCTTTCTTT
TRBD1	TRBV29-1	.	TRBJ1-1	CSALDRAPEAFF	TGCAGCGCCCTAGACAGGGCTCCTGAAGCTTTCTTT
.	TRBV5-1	.	TRBJ2-1	CASSLPLGNEQFF	TGCGCCAGCAGCTTGCCCTTAGGCAATGAGCAGTTCTTC
.	TRBV20-1	.	TRBJ2-4	CSARGPGIQYF	TGCAGTGCTAGGGGTCCTGGAATTCAGTACTTC